This T cell receptor beta chain was obtained from a study of cytomegalovirus exposure and HLA in healthy donors. Study-level results: The authors later linked a missense DCLRE1C variant to TCR beta V- and J-gene trimming. It was confirmed in vitro that a few of the CMV-associated chains were specific for CMV antigens. Presence/absence comparisons presumed near-even sequencing depth among donors.

The CDR3 extends over 16 amino acids. CDR1 is SSHAT and CDR2 is FNYEAQ in the germline V gene (reference sequence). Trimming cost V 3 bases and J 3 bases, with 14 bases left between them. PCR was performed using 60 Vbeta and 13 Jbeta primers. The repertoire was sequenced with immunoSEQ multiplex PCR; TCRdb's copy has only in-frame clones and lacks some. This table has about 130,000 clones, 72% appearing once. About this clone: Its antigen is still unknown.

The origin of this receptor is a man aged 45-65 years in good health and CMV-seropositive. Sequenced input: PBMCs. The chain carries TRBV7-7 and TRBJ2-2; D uncertain. In nucleotides, the CDR3 is TGTGCCAGCAGCTTTGCATTAGAGCGAGACACCGGGGAGCTGTTTTTT. Encoded protein: CASSFALERDTGELFF.